Following are 4 T cell receptor beta chains from one sample sequenced in a study of Graves' ophthalmopathy and Graves' hyperthyroidism. Amplified material comprised TCR beta CDR3 regions derived from RNA transcripts. HTBI primers were used in a first-round RT-PCR, which preceded a second-round multiplex PCR. MiXCR was run by TCRdb on the multiplex PCR reads, yielding one entry per CDR3 protein. The sample shows hundreds of thousands of distinct CDR3 sequences, around 40% of them seen only once. The material sequenced was peripheral blood. These receptor sequences come from an adult man with Graves' ophthalmopathy.

This clonotype appeared many times. The chain couples TRBV11-2 to TRBJ2-7, with TRBD2 matching 9 bases. Looked up from germline, CDR1 is SGHAT and CDR2 is FQNNGV. CDR3 size: 12 residues. The V gene end was trimmed by 5 bases and the J gene end by 12 bases; junction bases not matched to a gene: 8. CDR3 sequence: CASSASSGVGYF. CDR3 nucleotides: TGTGCCAGCAGCGCTTCTAGCGGGGTGGGGTACTTC.

Ten or more counts support this clonotype. V and J are TRBV7-9 and TRBJ1-1; D perhaps matches TRBD1 (5 bases). Germline values: CDR1 SEHNR, CDR2 FQNEAQ (reference sequence). CDR3 length: 14 amino acids. The germline V and J ends were trimmed by 2 bases and 1 base, with 8 bases remaining between them. The CDR3 DNA is TGTGCCAGCAGCTTAATGGGGACGAACACTGAAGCTTTCTTT. This codes for CASSLMGTNTEAFF.

There are a few counts of this clonotype. V usage is TRBV11-1 and J usage is TRBJ2-7; 9 positions match TRBD1. This CDR3 is 17 amino acids long. Trimming cost V 2 bases and J 3 bases; bases outside gene matches: 11. Germline V gene data show CDR1 as SGHAT and CDR2 as FQDESV (reference sequence). The CDR3 nucleotides are TGTGCCAGCAGCTTAACGGGGACAGGGATCGGGAACTACGAGCAGTACTTC. It codes for CASSLTGTGIGNYEQYF.

A word on this clonotype: One junction end disagrees with the germline gene, perhaps due to a read error. This chain joins TRBV15 and TRBJ2-7; TRBD1 aligns across 11 bases. CDR3 length: 15 amino acids. Germline V lookup: CDR1 LNHNV, CDR2 YYDKDF (reference sequence). The CDR3 coding sequence is TGTGCCAGCAGCCAAGGACAGGGGGCCACCTACGAGCAGTACTTC. Its protein is CASSQGQGATYEQYF.